This T cell receptor beta chain was sequenced for a study of cytomegalovirus exposure and HLA in healthy donors. About the research overall: The platform used for the approximately 120 validation repertoires matched that of the approximately 640 first-cohort repertoires, a later analysis reported. Study-wide points: For cytomegalovirus status, the classifier reportedly gave diagnoses with high specificity and sensitivity.

Sequenced by immunoSEQ multiplex PCR; TCRdb stores in-frame clones only, minus some. The table includes under 75,000 clones, approximately 95% detected once. Note on this clone: Its antigen is currently unknown.

The clonotype comes from a young woman in good health and CMV-seropositive. Specimen: PBMCs.

CDR3 protein: CASSLDISEAFF. CDR3 sequence (DNA): TGTGCCAGCTCACTCGACATCAGTGAAGCTTTCTTT. The V and J genes are TRBV18 and TRBJ1-1; no definite D call. The length of the CDR3 is 12 residues. Looked up from germline, CDR1 is KGHSH and CDR2 is LQKENI. Deletions cut 4 bases from V and 7 bases from J, with 10 bases between.